This T cell receptor (beta chain) comes out of a study of radiotherapy plus CTLA-4 blockade in lung cancer (dated by TCRdb to 2017 to 2018). Some background on the complete study: Objective responses occurred in roughly a sixth of enrolled patients, and around 29% achieved disease control. Overall study results and their limits: Increased serum interferon-beta after radiation, together with early dynamic changes in blood T cell clones, were reported to be the strongest predictors of response. TCR clones derived from tumors expanded in peripheral blood after treatment with radiotherapy and ipilimumab.

In this study, focal radiation therapy paired with CTLA-4 blockade (ipilimumab) was tested in patients who had chemo-refractory metastatic non-small-cell lung cancer. Library preparation employed the immunoSEQ multiplex PCR assay. This is the immuneACCESS table as TCRdb keeps it, with only in-frame sequences that have V and J called. A part of the clones is gone; compared with another copy, unresolved V genes explain less than half, and the rest is unexplained. The sample records 25,000 to 40,000 clones, 70% of which are singletons. The ten largest make up more than 3.5% of the sample. CDR3 length: 15 amino acids, cysteine to phenylalanine. Solely the CDR3 DNA is kept, with 45 bases framed from the first base. From a lookup of the germline V gene (reference sequence), CDR1 and CDR2 are SEHNR and FQNEAQ. V and J lose 4 bases and 3 bases, and a span of 16 bases separates them. As regards this clone: Its target antigen remains unknown. Base qualities are missing; no much larger clone stands one base away.

The chain joins TRBV7-9 to TRBJ2-7; perhaps TRBD1 is the D gene, with 6 bases matching. The material sequenced was peripheral blood, taken from a patient treated with radiotherapy plus ipilimumab. This receptor was obtained from a human donor with non-small cell lung cancer who had stable disease on radiotherapy plus ipilimumab. The CDR3: CASSSEQGIVYEQYF. The DNA sequence reads TGTGCCAGCAGCTCGGAACAGGGTATTGTCTACGAGCAGTACTTC.